A single sample gave rise to the 4 T cell receptor beta chains below, sequenced in a study of breast tumors, draining lymph nodes, adjacent tissues. Each CDR3 protein gets one entry after TCRdb re-called the multiplex PCR reads with MiXCR. The sample lists tens of thousands of distinct CDR3 sequences, around 40% occurring once. Input material: breast tumor tissue. These receptors came from a female donor with breast cancer. Some clones in this sample may be carry-over from other donors' samples.

This clonotype was detected many times. The chain employs TRBV7-2 and TRBJ2-1; D possibly corresponds to TRBD1 (6 bases). The CDR3 extends over 15 amino acids. Per germline, CDR1 SGHTA and CDR2 FQGNSA. The V end lost 0 bases, the J end lost 7 bases, and 13 bases lay between the germline ends. The CDR3 protein is CASSLALGHANEQFF. DNA for the CDR3: TGTGCCAGCAGCTTAGCGCTGGGACACGCAAATGAGCAGTTCTTC. Complete variable domain (other parts from reference TRBV7-2 and TRBJ2-1): GAGVSQSPSNKVTEKGKDVELRCDPISGHTALYWYRQSLGQGLEFLIYFQGNSAPDKSGLPSDRFSAERTGGSVSTLTIQRTQQEDSAVYLCASSLALGHANEQFFGPGTRLTVL.

In this sample, this clonotype turned up many times. A much bigger clone sits one base away, suggesting this may be a read error. The chain joins TRBV5-1 to TRBJ1-6; D ambiguous. Per the germline V gene, CDR1 is SGHRS and CDR2 is YFSETQ. The CDR3 spans 14 residues. V was trimmed by 3 bases and J by 7 bases, leaving 11 bases between them. CDR3 amino acids: CASSYGELNSPLHF. The CDR3 coding sequence is TGCGCCAGCAGCTACGGGGAACTGAATTCACCCCTCCACTTT.

This clonotype was recorded many times. The chain combines TRBV18 with TRBJ1-4; D possibly corresponds to TRBD1 (5 bases). The CDR3 consists of 15 residues. The germline V gene encodes CDR1 KGHSH and CDR2 LQKENI. V was shortened by 3 bases and J by 7 bases, with 15 bases between the two germline ends. The CDR3, as DNA: TGTGCCAGCTCACCGTCTCAGGGCGACGGTGAAAAACTGTTTTTT. Translated, it gives CASSPSQGDGEKLFF.

The chain employs TRBV15 and TRBJ2-5; weak D call: TRBD2 (5 bases). Trimming shortened V by 0 bases and J by 4 bases, and 12 bases separated the two germline ends. Germline V gives CDR1 LNHNV, CDR2 YYDKDF (reference sequence). CDR3 length: 15 residues. This CDR3 is CATSRDPGSRETQYF. DNA for the CDR3: TGTGCCACCAGCAGAGATCCGGGGAGCCGAGAGACCCAGTACTTC. Full variable domain (rest looked up from reference TRBV15 and TRBJ2-5): DAMVIQNPRYQVTQFGKPVTLSCSQTLNHNVMYWYQQKSSQAPKLLFHYYDKDFNNEADTPDNFQSRRPNTSFCFLDIRSPGLGDTAMYLCATSRDPGSRETQYFGPGTRLLVL.